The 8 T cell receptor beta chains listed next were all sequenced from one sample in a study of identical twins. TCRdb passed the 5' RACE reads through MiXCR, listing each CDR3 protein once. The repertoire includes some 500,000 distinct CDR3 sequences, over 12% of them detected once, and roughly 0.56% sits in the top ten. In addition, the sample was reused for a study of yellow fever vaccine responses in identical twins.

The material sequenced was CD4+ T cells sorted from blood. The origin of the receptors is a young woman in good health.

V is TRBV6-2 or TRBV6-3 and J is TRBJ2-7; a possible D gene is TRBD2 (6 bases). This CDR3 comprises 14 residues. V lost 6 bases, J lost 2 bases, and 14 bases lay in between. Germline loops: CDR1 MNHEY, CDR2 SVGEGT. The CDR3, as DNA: TGTGCCAGCAGAAGGGGCGGGAAGACCTACGAGCAGTACTTC. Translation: CASRRGGKTYEQYF.

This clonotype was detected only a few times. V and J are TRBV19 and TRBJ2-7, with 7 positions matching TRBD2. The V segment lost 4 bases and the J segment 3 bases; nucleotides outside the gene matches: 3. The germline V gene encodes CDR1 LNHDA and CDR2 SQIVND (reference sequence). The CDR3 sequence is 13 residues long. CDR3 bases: TGTGCCAGTAGTAGGCGGGAGATCTACGAGCAGTACTTC. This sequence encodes CASSRREIYEQYF.

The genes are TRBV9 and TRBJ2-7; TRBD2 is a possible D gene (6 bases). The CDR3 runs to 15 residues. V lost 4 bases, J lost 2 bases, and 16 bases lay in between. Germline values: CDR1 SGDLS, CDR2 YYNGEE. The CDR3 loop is CASSLLSGETYEQYF. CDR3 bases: TGTGCCAGCAGCCTACTTTCGGGGGAAACCTACGAGCAGTACTTC.

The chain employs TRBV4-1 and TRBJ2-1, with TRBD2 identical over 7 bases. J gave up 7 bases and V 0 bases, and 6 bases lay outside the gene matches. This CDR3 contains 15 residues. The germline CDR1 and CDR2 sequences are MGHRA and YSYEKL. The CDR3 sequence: CASSQDQAGFNEQFF. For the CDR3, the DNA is TGCGCCAGCAGCCAAGATCAAGCGGGGTTTAATGAGCAGTTCTTC.

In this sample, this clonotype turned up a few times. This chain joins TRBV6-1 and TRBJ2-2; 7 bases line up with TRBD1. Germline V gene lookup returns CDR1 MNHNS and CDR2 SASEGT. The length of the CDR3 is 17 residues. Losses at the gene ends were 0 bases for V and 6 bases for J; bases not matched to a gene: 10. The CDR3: CASSEASGQVLSGELFF. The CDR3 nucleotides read TGTGCCAGCAGTGAAGCGAGTGGACAGGTTTTGTCCGGGGAGCTGTTTTTT.

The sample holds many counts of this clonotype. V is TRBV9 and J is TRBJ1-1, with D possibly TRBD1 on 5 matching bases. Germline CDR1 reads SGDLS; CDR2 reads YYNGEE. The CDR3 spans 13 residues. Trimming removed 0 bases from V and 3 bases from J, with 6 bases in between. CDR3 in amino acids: CASSVGGYTEAFF. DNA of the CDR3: TGTGCCAGCAGCGTAGGGGGGTACACTGAAGCTTTCTTT. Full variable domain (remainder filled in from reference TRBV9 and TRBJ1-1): DSGVTQTPKHLITATGQRVTLRCSPRSGDLSVYWYQQSLDQGLQFLIQYYNGEERAKGNILERFSAQQFPDLHSELNLSSLELGDSALYFCASSVGGYTEAFFGQGTRLTVV.

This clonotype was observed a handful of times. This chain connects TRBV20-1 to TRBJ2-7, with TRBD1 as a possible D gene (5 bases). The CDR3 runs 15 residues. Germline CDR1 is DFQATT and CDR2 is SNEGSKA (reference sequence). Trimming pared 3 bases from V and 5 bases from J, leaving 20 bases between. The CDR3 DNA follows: TGCAGTGCTAGGGGCGCCAGGACAAGAGATAACGAGCAGTACTTC. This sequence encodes CSARGARTRDNEQYF.

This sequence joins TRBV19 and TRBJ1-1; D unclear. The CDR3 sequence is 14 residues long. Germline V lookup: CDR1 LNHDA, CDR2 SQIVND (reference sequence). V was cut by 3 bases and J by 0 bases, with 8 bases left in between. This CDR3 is CASSMSSLNTEAFF. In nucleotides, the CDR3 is TGTGCCAGTAGTATGTCCAGCCTGAACACTGAAGCTTTCTTT.